A selection of T cell receptor beta chains follows, all from one sample in a study of shared clonotypes between healthy human individuals. Profiling relied on immunoSEQ multiplex PCR, and the TCRdb table lists in-frame clones only, not all of them. The sample has 2 million to 3 million clones; approximately 94% are singletons. The sequenced material came from naive CD4+ T cells from PBMCs. The receptors come from a man aged 18 to 30 in good health. Some clones in this sample may be carry-over from other donors' samples. Both conserved end residues are part of each CDR3. A D gene is named only where the DNA matches it firmly. Size is omitted from some rows. Given values are once, few, many or a class for expanded clones.

clone size: NA
V gene: TRBV7-3
D gene: TRBD1
J gene: TRBJ2-7
CDR3 DNA: TGTGCCAGCAGCCCTACCGGGACAGGGTTCCACGAGCAGTACTTC
CDR3 protein: CASSPTGTGFHEQYF

clone size: NA
V gene: TRBV15
D gene: NA
J gene: TRBJ2-7
CDR3 DNA: TGTGCCACCAGCAGAGATAGTCTGGGGCGGGGAGGCGAGCAGTACTTC
CDR3 protein: CATSRDSLGRGGEQYF

clone size: NA
V gene: TRBV9
D gene: NA
J gene: TRBJ2-1
CDR3 DNA: TGTGCCAGCAGCGTAGACGCCAACTCCTACAATGAGCAGTTCTTC
CDR3 protein: CASSVDANSYNEQFF

clone size: few
V gene: TRBV28
D gene: TRBD1
J gene: TRBJ1-1
CDR3 DNA: TGTGCCAGCAGTTTTAATGACAGGGCGACTGAAGCTTTCTTT
CDR3 protein: CASSFNDRATEAFF

clone size: NA
V gene: TRBV19
D gene: TRBD1
J gene: TRBJ2-7
CDR3 DNA: TGTGCCAGTAGTAAGTCCCGGGACAGGGGGTCGGACGAGCAGTACTTC
CDR3 protein: CASSKSRDRGSDEQYF

clone size: NA
V gene: TRBV7-2
D gene: TRBD1
J gene: TRBJ1-2
CDR3 DNA: TGTGCCAGCAGCTTAGCGGGTACAGGGGGCTATGGCTACACCTTC
CDR3 protein: CASSLAGTGGYGYTF

clone size: NA
V gene: TRBV28
D gene: NA
J gene: TRBJ2-7
CDR3 DNA: TGTGCCAGCAGTTTCTTGTCGCCCTACGAGCAGTACTTC
CDR3 protein: CASSFLSPYEQYF

clone size: once
V gene: TRBV6-5
D gene: NA
J gene: TRBJ2-5
CDR3 DNA: TGTGCCAGCAGTTACTTCGGGACCCAGTACTTC
CDR3 protein: CASSYFGTQYF

clone size: NA
V gene: TRBV28
D gene: NA
J gene: TRBJ1-6
CDR3 DNA: TGTGCCAGTCAATTACCGGGACCTTCCACATCACCCCTCCACTTT
CDR3 protein: CASQLPGPSTSPLHF

clone size: NA
V gene: TRBV28
D gene: TRBD2
J gene: TRBJ2-1
CDR3 DNA: TGTGCCAGCAGTTTGGGGACTAGCGGATACAATGAGCAGTTCTTC
CDR3 protein: CASSLGTSGYNEQFF

clone size: once
V gene: TRBV27
D gene: TRBD1
J gene: TRBJ2-7
CDR3 DNA: TGTGCCAGCAGTCGCTTTGGTCAGGGGGCTTTAGACGAGCAGTACTTC
CDR3 protein: CASSRFGQGALDEQYF

clone size: NA
V gene: TRBV30
D gene: NA
J gene: TRBJ1-5
CDR3 DNA: TGTGCCTGGAGGATGAAGGGGGGGTACAATCAGCCCCAGCATTTT
CDR3 protein: CAWRMKGGYNQPQHF

clone size: NA
V gene: TRBV6-1
D gene: NA
J gene: TRBJ1-5
CDR3 DNA: TGTGCCAGCAGTGTGGACTGGAATCAGCCCCAGCATTTT
CDR3 protein: CASSVDWNQPQHF

clone size: NA
V gene: TRBV10-3
D gene: TRBD1
J gene: TRBJ1-4
CDR3 DNA: TGTGCCATCAGTGAACGAGGGGGCGCGGATGAAAAACTGTTTTTT
CDR3 protein: CAISERGGADEKLFF

clone size: once
V gene: TRBV28
D gene: TRBD1
J gene: TRBJ1-4
CDR3 DNA: TGTGCCAGCAGTTCGACAGGGAAGGGGGGTGAAAAACTGTTTTTT
CDR3 protein: CASSSTGKGGEKLFF

clone size: NA
V gene: TRBV6-4
D gene: NA
J gene: TRBJ2-6
CDR3 DNA: TGTGCCAGCAGTGACTCGATTGGGGTTGGGGCCAACGTCCTGACTTTC
CDR3 protein: CASSDSIGVGANVLTF

clone size: few
V gene: TRBV18
D gene: TRBD2
J gene: TRBJ2-7
CDR3 DNA: TGTGCCAGCTCCTCTTGGACTAGCGGGAGATACGAGCAGTACTTC
CDR3 protein: CASSSWTSGRYEQYF

clone size: NA
V gene: TRBV7-3
D gene: TRBD2
J gene: TRBJ2-1
CDR3 DNA: TGTGCCAGCAGTTCGCGTGGACTAGGTTCCAATGAGCAGTTCTTC
CDR3 protein: CASSSRGLGSNEQFF

clone size: NA
V gene: TRBV4-1
D gene: TRBD2
J gene: TRBJ2-3
CDR3 DNA: TGCGCCAGCAGCCAAGAGAGCGGGAGGTCTCCAGTGACAGATACGCAGTATTTT
CDR3 protein: CASSQESGRSPVTDTQYF

clone size: NA
V gene: TRBV28
D gene: TRBD1
J gene: TRBJ2-4
CDR3 DNA: TGTGCCAGCAGTTTCAGTCCGACAGGGGCTAAAAACATTCAGTACTTC
CDR3 protein: CASSFSPTGAKNIQYF

clone size: NA
V gene: TRBV10-2
D gene: NA
J gene: TRBJ2-1
CDR3 DNA: TGCGCCAGCAGCCTAGGACAGAGCTCCTACAATGAGCAGTTCTTC
CDR3 protein: CASSLGQSSYNEQFF

clone size: NA
V gene: TRBV6-5
D gene: TRBD2
J gene: TRBJ2-7
CDR3 DNA: TGTGCCAGCAGTTACTCGAGAGCGGGAGGTTACTACGAGCAGTACTTC
CDR3 protein: CASSYSRAGGYYEQYF

clone size: NA
V gene: TRBV9
D gene: TRBD1
J gene: TRBJ1-2
CDR3 DNA: TGTGCCAGCAGCGTAGGTCAGGGGGCGAGTGGCTACACCTTC
CDR3 protein: CASSVGQGASGYTF

clone size: NA
V gene: TRBV2
D gene: TRBD1
J gene: TRBJ1-5
CDR3 DNA: TGTGCCAGCACCAGGGACAGCAGTAAAAATCAGCCCCAGCATTTT
CDR3 protein: CASTRDSSKNQPQHF

clone size: NA
V gene: TRBV28
D gene: NA
J gene: TRBJ2-5
CDR3 DNA: TGTGCCAGCAGTTTTGAGTTCGTGACCTACCAAGAGACCCAGTACTTC
CDR3 protein: CASSFEFVTYQETQYF

clone size: NA
V gene: TRBV28
D gene: TRBD2
J gene: TRBJ2-7
CDR3 DNA: TGTGCCAGCCGGAGCGGGATCTACGAGCAGTACTTC
CDR3 protein: CASRSGIYEQYF

clone size: NA
V gene: TRBV29-1
D gene: TRBD2
J gene: TRBJ2-1
CDR3 DNA: TGCAGCGTTGCAGGACTAGTATCCTACAATGAGCAGTTCTTC
CDR3 protein: CSVAGLVSYNEQFF

clone size: once
V gene: TRBV5-1
D gene: TRBD2
J gene: TRBJ2-5
CDR3 DNA: TGCGCCAGCAGCCCAATAGGACTAGCGGGAGGTTTGGAGACCCAGTACTTC
CDR3 protein: CASSPIGLAGGLETQYF

clone size: NA
V gene: TRBV11-2
D gene: NA
J gene: TRBJ2-3
CDR3 DNA: TGTGCCAGCAGTGCTTTTGGAGATACGCAGTATTTT
CDR3 protein: CASSAFGDTQYF

clone size: NA
V gene: TRBV27
D gene: TRBD2
J gene: TRBJ2-1
CDR3 DNA: TGTGCCAGCAGCTCAAGGGGTAGCGGGAGGGCAGTTGAGCAGTTCTTC
CDR3 protein: CASSSRGSGRAVEQFF

clone size: NA
V gene: TRBV7-6
D gene: NA
J gene: TRBJ2-3
CDR3 DNA: TGTGCCAGCAGCTTTTGGACGGGCACAGATACGCAGTATTTT
CDR3 protein: CASSFWTGTDTQYF

clone size: NA
V gene: TRBV5-8
D gene: NA
J gene: TRBJ2-5
CDR3 DNA: TGTGCCAGCAGCTTTGCTGGGGGTGAGACCCAGTACTTC
CDR3 protein: CASSFAGGETQYF

clone size: few
V gene: TRBV9
D gene: TRBD1
J gene: TRBJ1-2
CDR3 DNA: TGTGCCAGCAGCGTAGGAGGGACAGGGGAAGGGGATGGCTACACCTTC
CDR3 protein: CASSVGGTGEGDGYTF

clone size: NA
V gene: TRBV9
D gene: NA
J gene: TRBJ2-5
CDR3 DNA: TGTGCCAGCAGCGTAGGACAGTTGGAGACCCAGTACTTC
CDR3 protein: CASSVGQLETQYF

clone size: NA
V gene: TRBV5-1
D gene: NA
J gene: TRBJ1-1
CDR3 DNA: TGCGCCAGCAGCCTCACCCGGACGGTGAACACTGAAGCTTTCTTT
CDR3 protein: CASSLTRTVNTEAFF

clone size: NA
V gene: TRBV4-3
D gene: TRBD2
J gene: TRBJ2-2
CDR3 DNA: TGCGCCAGCAGCCACCGGGGACTAGCGGGAGGAGGAACCGGGGAGCTGTTTTTT
CDR3 protein: CASSHRGLAGGGTGELFF